Listed below are T cell receptor beta chains from one sample, sequenced in a study of blood T cell repertoires in COVID-19. TCRdb's table, derived via immunoSEQ multiplex PCR, lists solely in-frame clones and lacks some. The sample shows 200,000 to 250,000 clones, under 95% of them seen only once. Material for sequencing was PBMCs or T cells enriched from blood (not recorded which). These TCRs come from a woman between 18 and 29 years old who had recovered from COVID-19. Both conserved end residues are trimmed from each CDR3. The D gene is left open where the match is weak. Clone size is given for some rows only: seen once, a few or many times, or a class if the clone is expanded.

D: NA; size: once; V: TRBV28; J: TRBJ1-3; CDR3: ASRLSGVDISGNTIY
D: NA; size: NA; V: TRBV4-1; J: TRBJ1-4; CDR3: ASNPGTTNEKLF
D: NA; size: NA; V: TRBV3-1/TRBV3-2; J: TRBJ2-5; CDR3: ATKNSGGGETQY
D: TRBD1; size: NA; V: TRBV27; J: TRBJ1-1; CDR3: ASRTTGWGEAF
D: NA; size: few; V: TRBV7-9; J: TRBJ2-6; CDR3: ASVRSGANVLT
D: TRBD2; size: few; V: TRBV4-2; J: TRBJ2-2; CDR3: ASSQGPGTSASRLSTF
D: NA; size: NA; V: TRBV29-1; J: TRBJ1-3; CDR3: SATVSGNTIY
D: TRBD1; size: NA; V: TRBV6-5; J: TRBJ1-5; CDR3: ATRGASEYQPQH
D: NA; size: NA; V: TRBV6-2/TRBV6-3; J: TRBJ2-7; CDR3: ASSQKEGAMYEQY
D: TRBD1; size: NA; V: TRBV5-6; J: TRBJ2-7; CDR3: ASSLEDRVSYEQY
D: TRBD1; size: NA; V: TRBV9; J: TRBJ1-1; CDR3: ASSVGTGAEAF
D: TRBD1; size: NA; V: TRBV28; J: TRBJ1-2; CDR3: ASIPGQQLYGYT
D: NA; size: NA; V: TRBV20-1; J: TRBJ2-7; CDR3: SATPPSEQY
D: TRBD1; size: few; V: TRBV6-5; J: TRBJ2-7; CDR3: ASRGTGGGYEQY
D: TRBD2; size: NA; V: TRBV12-5; J: TRBJ2-1; CDR3: ASGPTVRRGATNNEQF
D: TRBD1; size: NA; V: TRBV6-5; J: TRBJ1-1; CDR3: ASDVTGGVGTEAF
D: NA; size: NA; V: TRBV3-1/TRBV3-2; J: TRBJ2-7; CDR3: ASSPLGRGKYEQY
D: TRBD1; size: once; V: TRBV4-3; J: TRBJ1-6; CDR3: ASSTQGSSPLH
D: NA; size: once; V: TRBV19; J: TRBJ1-2; CDR3: ASSAASEVYGYT
D: NA; size: NA; V: TRBV6-5; J: TRBJ2-7; CDR3: ATANSVPYEQY
D: TRBD2; size: NA; V: TRBV5-1; J: TRBJ2-3; CDR3: ASSIGGSDTQY
D: TRBD2; size: NA; V: TRBV6-5; J: TRBJ2-1; CDR3: ASNDLAGGDEQF
D: NA; size: NA; V: TRBV6-5; J: TRBJ1-4; CDR3: ASTPVGATNEKLF
D: NA; size: NA; V: TRBV28; J: TRBJ1-5; CDR3: ASSTWSPTGSIDQPQH
D: TRBD1; size: NA; V: TRBV20-1; J: TRBJ1-2; CDR3: SASRRGRDYGYT
D: TRBD2; size: NA; V: TRBV28; J: TRBJ2-3; CDR3: ASSATSGLSDTQY
D: NA; size: NA; V: TRBV6-1; J: TRBJ1-1; CDR3: ASSEGAGSEPAF
D: NA; size: NA; V: TRBV18; J: TRBJ1-1; CDR3: ASSGESEAF
D: NA; size: NA; V: TRBV5-5; J: TRBJ1-1; CDR3: ASSFRSLGPGDTEAF
D: NA; size: NA; V: TRBV7-9; J: TRBJ1-4; CDR3: ASSPGGYEKLF
D: NA; size: NA; V: TRBV28; J: TRBJ2-7; CDR3: ASSPYSGTSPEQY
D: NA; size: NA; V: TRBV27; J: TRBJ1-2; CDR3: ASKQVRSGGYT
D: NA; size: many; V: TRBV2; J: TRBJ2-7; CDR3: ATNTGSLSYEQY
D: TRBD2; size: NA; V: TRBV5-1; J: TRBJ2-1; CDR3: ASSLMGREAGNEQF
D: NA; size: NA; V: TRBV7-6; J: TRBJ2-5; CDR3: ASSLASQRAQETQY
D: TRBD2; size: NA; V: TRBV6-2/TRBV6-3; J: TRBJ2-7; CDR3: ASSRGLAGGRHEQY
D: TRBD1; size: NA; V: TRBV20-1; J: TRBJ2-1; CDR3: SARDSNEQF
D: NA; size: NA; V: TRBV11-2; J: TRBJ1-1; CDR3: ASSLDQNSPF
D: NA; size: NA; V: TRBV5-1; J: TRBJ2-3; CDR3: ASSFRSSTDTQY
D: TRBD1; size: NA; V: TRBV2; J: TRBJ1-2; CDR3: ASRTGIYGYT
D: NA; size: NA; V: TRBV7-8; J: TRBJ2-3; CDR3: ASSLGLLAVGGTDTQY
D: NA; size: once; V: TRBV7-9; J: TRBJ1-6; CDR3: ASSLRLGQNNSPLH
D: NA; size: NA; V: TRBV12-3/TRBV12-4; J: TRBJ2-7; CDR3: ASSFYGYEQY
D: TRBD2; size: NA; V: TRBV9; J: TRBJ2-1; CDR3: ASSGGLVDSHEQF
D: NA; size: NA; V: TRBV14; J: TRBJ1-1; CDR3: ASSHLLAGNTEAF
D: NA; size: NA; V: TRBV5-1; J: TRBJ2-1; CDR3: ASSFDGIDYNEQF